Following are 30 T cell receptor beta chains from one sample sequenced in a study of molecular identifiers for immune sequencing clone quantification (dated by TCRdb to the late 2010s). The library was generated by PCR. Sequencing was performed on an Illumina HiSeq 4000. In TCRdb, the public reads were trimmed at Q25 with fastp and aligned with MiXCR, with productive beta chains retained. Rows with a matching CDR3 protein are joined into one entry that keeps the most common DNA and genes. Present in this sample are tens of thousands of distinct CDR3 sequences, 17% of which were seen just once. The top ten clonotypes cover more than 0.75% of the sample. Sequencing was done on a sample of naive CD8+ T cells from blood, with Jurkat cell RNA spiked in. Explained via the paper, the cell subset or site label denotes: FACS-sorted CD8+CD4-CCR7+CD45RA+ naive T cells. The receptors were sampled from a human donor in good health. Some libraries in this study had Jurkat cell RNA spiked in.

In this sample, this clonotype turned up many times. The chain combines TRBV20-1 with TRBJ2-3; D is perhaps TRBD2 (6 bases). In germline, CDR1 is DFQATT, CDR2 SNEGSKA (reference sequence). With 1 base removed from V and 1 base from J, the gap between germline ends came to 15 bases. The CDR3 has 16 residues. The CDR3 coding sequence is TGCAGTGCTAGAGGGACGGTGGGGGAGGGCACAGATACGCAGTATTTT. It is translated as CSARGTVGEGTDTQYF.

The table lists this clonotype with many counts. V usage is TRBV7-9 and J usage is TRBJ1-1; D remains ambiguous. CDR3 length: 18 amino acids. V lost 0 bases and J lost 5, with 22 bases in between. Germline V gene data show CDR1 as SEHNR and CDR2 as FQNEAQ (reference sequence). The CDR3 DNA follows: TGTGCCAGCAGCTTAGCAGGTCGTGGGTTAGCCTCGGGAACTGAAGCTTTCTTT. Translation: CASSLAGRGLASGTEAFF.

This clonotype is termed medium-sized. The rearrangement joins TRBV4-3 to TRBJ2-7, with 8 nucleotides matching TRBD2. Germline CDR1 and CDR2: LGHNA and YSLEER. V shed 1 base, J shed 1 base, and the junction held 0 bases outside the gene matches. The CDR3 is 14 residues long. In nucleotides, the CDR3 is TGCGCCAGCAGCCAAGTAGCGGGGTCCTACGAGCAGTACTTC. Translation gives CASSQVAGSYEQYF.

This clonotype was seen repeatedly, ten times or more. The CDR3 spells CSAGPGLAYEQYF. The CDR3 DNA sequence: TGCAGTGCTGGACCGGGACTAGCCTACGAGCAGTACTTC. The chain employs TRBV20-1 and TRBJ2-7, with 8 bases that match TRBD2. V lost 5 bases and J lost 2; bases outside the gene matches: 5. Germline loops: CDR1 DFQATT, CDR2 SNEGSKA (reference sequence). This CDR3 comprises 13 residues.

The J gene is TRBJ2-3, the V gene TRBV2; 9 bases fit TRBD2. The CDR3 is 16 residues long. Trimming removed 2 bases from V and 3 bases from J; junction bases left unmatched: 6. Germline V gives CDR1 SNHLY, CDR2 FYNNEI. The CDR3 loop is CASSERSSGMTDTQYF. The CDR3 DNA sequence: TGTGCCAGCAGTGAAAGGTCTAGCGGGATGACAGATACGCAGTATTTT.

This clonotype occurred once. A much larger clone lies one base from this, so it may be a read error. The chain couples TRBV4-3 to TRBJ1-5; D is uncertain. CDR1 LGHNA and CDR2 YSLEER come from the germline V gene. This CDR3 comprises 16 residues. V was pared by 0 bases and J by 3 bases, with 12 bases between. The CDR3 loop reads CASSQEGPGANQPQHF. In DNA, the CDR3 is TGCGCCAGCAGCCAAGAGGGCCCGGGAGCCAATCAGCCCCAGCATTTT.

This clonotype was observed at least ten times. In DNA, the CDR3 is TGTGCCAGCAGCGTAGGCCGGGATCCTGAGCAGTTCTTC. As protein: CASSVGRDPEQFF. The rearrangement uses TRBV9 and TRBJ2-1, with a tentative D call TRBD2 (5 bases). Trimming left V 0 bases short and J 9 bases short, with 10 bases between. The germline V gene has CDR1 SGDLS and CDR2 YYNGEE. This CDR3 spans 13 amino acids.

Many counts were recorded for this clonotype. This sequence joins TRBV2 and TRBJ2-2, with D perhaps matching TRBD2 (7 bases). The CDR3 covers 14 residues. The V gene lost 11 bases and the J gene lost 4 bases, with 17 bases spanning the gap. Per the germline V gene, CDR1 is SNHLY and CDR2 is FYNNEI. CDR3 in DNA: TGTGCCTACGTCCGGGGGGCGAGCACCGGGGAGCTGTTTTTT. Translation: CAYVRGASTGELFF. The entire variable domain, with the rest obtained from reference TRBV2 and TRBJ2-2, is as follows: EPEVTQTPSHQVTQMGQEVILRCVPISNHLYFYWYRQILGQKVEFLVSFYNNEISEKSEIFDDQFSVERPDGSNFTLKIRSTKLEDSAMYFCAYVRGASTGELFFGEGSRLTVL.

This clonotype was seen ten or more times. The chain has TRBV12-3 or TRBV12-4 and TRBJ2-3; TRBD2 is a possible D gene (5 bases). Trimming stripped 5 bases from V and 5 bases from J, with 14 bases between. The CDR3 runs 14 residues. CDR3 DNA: TGTGCCAGCAGTCCTGCTTTGAGCGGAGATACGCAGTATTTT. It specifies CASSPALSGDTQYF.

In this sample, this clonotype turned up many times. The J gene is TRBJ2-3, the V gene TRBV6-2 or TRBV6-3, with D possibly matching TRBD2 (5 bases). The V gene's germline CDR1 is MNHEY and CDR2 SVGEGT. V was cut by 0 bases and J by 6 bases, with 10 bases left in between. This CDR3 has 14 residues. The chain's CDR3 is CASSYSRRVDTQYF. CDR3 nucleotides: TGTGCCAGCAGTTACTCGAGGCGGGTGGATACGCAGTATTTT.

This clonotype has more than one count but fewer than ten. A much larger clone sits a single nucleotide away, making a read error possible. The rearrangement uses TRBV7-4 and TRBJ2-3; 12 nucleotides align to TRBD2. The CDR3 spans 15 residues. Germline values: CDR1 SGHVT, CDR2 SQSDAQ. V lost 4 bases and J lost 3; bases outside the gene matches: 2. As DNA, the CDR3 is TGTGCCAGCAGCTCAGGGACTAGCGGGACAGATACGCAGTATTTT. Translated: CASSSGTSGTDTQYF.

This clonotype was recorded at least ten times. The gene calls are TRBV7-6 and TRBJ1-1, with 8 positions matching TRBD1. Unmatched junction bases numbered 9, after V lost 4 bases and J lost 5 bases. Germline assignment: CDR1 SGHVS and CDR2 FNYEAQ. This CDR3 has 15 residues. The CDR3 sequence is CASSSPQGVGTEAFF. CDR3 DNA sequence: TGTGCCAGCAGCTCACCACAGGGGGTGGGGACTGAAGCTTTCTTT.

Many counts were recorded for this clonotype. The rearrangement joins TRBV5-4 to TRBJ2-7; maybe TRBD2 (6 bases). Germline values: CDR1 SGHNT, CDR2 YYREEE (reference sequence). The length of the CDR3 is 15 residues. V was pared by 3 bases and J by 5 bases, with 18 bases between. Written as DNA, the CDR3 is TGTGCCAGCAGCTCCTTAGCGGACCGAAGCAACGAGCAGTACTTC. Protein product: CASSSLADRSNEQYF.

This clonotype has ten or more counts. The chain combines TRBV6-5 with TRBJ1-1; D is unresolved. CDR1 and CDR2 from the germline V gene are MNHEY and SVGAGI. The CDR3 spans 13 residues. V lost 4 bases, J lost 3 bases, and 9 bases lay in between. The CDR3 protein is CASSSSADTEAFF. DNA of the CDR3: TGTGCCAGCAGTTCGTCGGCAGACACTGAAGCTTTCTTT.

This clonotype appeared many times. The CDR3 DNA follows: TGTGCCAGCATCCAATTAGGGGAAACTGAAGCTTTCTTT. Its protein product is CASIQLGETEAFF. This rearrangement joins TRBV6-5 to TRBJ1-1, with a weak D call TRBD1 (5 bases). The germline CDR1 and CDR2 sequences are MNHEY and SVGAGI. Trimming shortened V by 7 bases and J by 5 bases, and 14 bases separated the two germline ends. The CDR3 has 13 amino acids.

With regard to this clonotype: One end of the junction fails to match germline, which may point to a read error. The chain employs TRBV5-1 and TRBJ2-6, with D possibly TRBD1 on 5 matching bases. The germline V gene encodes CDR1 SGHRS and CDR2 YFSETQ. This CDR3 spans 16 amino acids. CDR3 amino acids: CASDQDERSGANVLAF. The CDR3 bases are TGCGCCAGCGACCAGGACGAGCGCTCTGGGGCCAACGTCCTGGCTTTC.

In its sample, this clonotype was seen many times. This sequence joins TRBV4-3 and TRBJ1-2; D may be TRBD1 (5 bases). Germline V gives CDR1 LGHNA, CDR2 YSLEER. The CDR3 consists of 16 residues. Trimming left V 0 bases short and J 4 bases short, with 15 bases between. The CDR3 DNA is TGCGCCAGCAGCCAAGAGGGGGACTTCACCTTCTATGGCTACACCTTC. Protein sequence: CASSQEGDFTFYGYTF.

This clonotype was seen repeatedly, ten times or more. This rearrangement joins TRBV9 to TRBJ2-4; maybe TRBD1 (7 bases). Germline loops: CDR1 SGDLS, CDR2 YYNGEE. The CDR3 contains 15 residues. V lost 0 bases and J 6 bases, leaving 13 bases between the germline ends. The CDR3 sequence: CASSVGGGGSNIQYF. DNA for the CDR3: TGTGCCAGCAGCGTAGGTGGAGGGGGCTCAAACATTCAGTACTTC.

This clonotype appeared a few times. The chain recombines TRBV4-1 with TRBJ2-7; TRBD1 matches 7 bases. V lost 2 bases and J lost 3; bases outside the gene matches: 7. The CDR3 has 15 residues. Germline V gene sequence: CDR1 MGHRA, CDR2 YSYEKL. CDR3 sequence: CASSQLPDRIYEQYF. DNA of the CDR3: TGCGCCAGCAGCCAACTCCCGGACAGGATCTACGAGCAGTACTTC.

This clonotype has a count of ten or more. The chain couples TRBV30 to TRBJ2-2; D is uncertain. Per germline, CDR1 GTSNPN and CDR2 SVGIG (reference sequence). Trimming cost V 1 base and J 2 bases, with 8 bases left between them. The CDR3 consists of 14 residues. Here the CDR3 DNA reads TGTGCCTGGAGTGCCCCAGACAACACCGGGGAGCTGTTTTTT. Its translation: CAWSAPDNTGELFF.

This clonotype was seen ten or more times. The CDR3 reads CASSLGSGVGSEQYF. The CDR3 coding sequence is TGTGCCAGCAGCTTAGGGTCCGGTGTAGGGTCCGAGCAGTACTTC. This chain uses TRBV7-6 with TRBJ2-7; D is unclear. CDR1 is SGHVS, CDR2 FNYEAQ, per germline. The CDR3 sequence is 15 residues long. V shed 1 base and J shed 6 bases, with 16 bases lying between them. The entire variable domain, with the rest obtained from reference TRBV7-6 and TRBJ2-7, is as follows: GAGVSQSPRYKVTKRGQDVALRCDPISGHVSLYWYRQALGQGPEFLTYFNYEAQQDKSGLPNDRFSAERPEGSISTLTIQRTEQRDSAMYRCASSLGSGVGSEQYFGPGTRLTVT.

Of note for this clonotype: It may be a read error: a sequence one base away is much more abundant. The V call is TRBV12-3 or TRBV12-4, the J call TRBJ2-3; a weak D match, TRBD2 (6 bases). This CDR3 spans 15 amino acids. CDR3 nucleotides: TGTGCCAGCAGTTTCAGCGGAACTAGCACAGGTACGCAGTATTTT. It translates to CASSFSGTSTGTQYF.

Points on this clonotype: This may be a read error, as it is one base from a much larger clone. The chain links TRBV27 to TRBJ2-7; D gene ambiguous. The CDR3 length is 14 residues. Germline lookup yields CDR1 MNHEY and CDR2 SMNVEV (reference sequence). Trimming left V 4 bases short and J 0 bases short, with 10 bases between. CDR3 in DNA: TGTGCCAGCAGTTCTTACTCATCCTCCTACGAGCAGTACTTC. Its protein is CASSSYSSSYEQYF.

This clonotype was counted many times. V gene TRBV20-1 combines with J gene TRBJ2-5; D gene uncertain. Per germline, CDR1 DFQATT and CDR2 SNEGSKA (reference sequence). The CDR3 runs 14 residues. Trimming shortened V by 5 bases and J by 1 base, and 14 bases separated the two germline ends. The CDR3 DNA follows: TGCAGTGCTTCCGACTCACCATTCCAAGAGACCCAGTACTTC. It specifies CSASDSPFQETQYF.

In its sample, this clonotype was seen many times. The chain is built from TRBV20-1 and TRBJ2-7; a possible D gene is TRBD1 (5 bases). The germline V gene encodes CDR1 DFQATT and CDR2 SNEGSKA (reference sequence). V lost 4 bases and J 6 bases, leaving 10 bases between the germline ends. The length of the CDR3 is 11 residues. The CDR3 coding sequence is TGCAGTGCTATCAGGGAAGGCGAGCAGTACTTC. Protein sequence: CSAIREGEQYF.

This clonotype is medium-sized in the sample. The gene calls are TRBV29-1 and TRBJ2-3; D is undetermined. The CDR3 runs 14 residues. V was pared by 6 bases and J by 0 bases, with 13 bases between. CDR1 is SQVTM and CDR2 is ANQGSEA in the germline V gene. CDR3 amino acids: CSVDGADSTDTQYF. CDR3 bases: TGCAGCGTGGACGGAGCAGATAGCACAGATACGCAGTATTTT.

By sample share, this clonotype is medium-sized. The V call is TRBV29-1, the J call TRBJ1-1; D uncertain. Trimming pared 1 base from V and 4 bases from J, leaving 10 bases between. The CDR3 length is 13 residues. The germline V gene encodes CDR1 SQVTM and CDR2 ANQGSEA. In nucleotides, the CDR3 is TGCAGCGTTGAAGGGGAATATAGCACTGAAGCTTTCTTT. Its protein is CSVEGEYSTEAFF.

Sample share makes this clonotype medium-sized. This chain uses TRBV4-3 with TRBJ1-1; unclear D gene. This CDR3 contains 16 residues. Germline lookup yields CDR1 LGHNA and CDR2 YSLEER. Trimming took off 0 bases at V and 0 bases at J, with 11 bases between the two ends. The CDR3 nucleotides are TGCGCCAGCAGCCAAGATCGGAACGGAATGAACACTGAAGCTTTCTTT. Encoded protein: CASSQDRNGMNTEAFF.

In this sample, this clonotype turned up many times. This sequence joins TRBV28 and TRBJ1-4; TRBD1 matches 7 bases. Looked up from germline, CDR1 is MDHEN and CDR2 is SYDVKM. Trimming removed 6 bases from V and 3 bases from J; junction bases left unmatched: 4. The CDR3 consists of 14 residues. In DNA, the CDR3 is TGTGCCAGCAGGCCGGACAGGCCTAATGAAAAACTGTTTTTT. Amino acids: CASRPDRPNEKLFF. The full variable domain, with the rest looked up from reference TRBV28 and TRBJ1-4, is DVKVTQSSRYLVKRTGEKVFLECVQDMDHENMFWYRQDPGLGLRLIYFSYDVKMKEKGDIPEGYSVSREKKERFSLILESASTNQTSMYLCASRPDRPNEKLFFGSGTQLSVL.

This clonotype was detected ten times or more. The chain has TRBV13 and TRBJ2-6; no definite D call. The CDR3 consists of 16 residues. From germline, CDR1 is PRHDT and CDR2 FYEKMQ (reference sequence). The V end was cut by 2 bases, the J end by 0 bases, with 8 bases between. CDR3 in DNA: TGTGCCAGCAGCTTAATGGGAATCTCTGGGGCCAACGTCCTGACTTTC. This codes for CASSLMGISGANVLTF.